This T cell receptor (beta chain) was observed in a study of blood T cell repertoires in COVID-19 (dated by TCRdb to the early 2020s). A note on the overall study: Collaborator samples came from the United States, Italy and Spain and covered acute and convalescent phases of COVID-19. Where available, HLA class I and class II types were obtained from metadata supplied by the sample provider rather than from assay-based typing. Sample metadata almost always included a de-identified subject ID, COVID-19 status, age in years and sex. Samples were obtained from the ongoing ImmuneRACE study (first 160 participants) and from 1,200 or so subjects provided by 6 global collaborators. The material from the prospective study consisted of cDNA or gDNA derived from T cells, B-cell-depleted T cells, or PBMCs. The repertoires were made available in a free public database intended to serve as a resource for research on the immune response to SARS-CoV-2. Deeply sampled blood TCRbeta repertoires from subjects exposed to, actively infected with, or recovered from COVID-19 were included in the dataset. Study-level results and caveats: Clinical and demographic metadata were provided uncurated, with the amount varying by source and participant.

The table lists this clone with a few counts. The antigen it recognizes is unknown. Qualities for individual bases were not recorded, and no much larger clone is one base off. Including cysteine and phenylalanine, the CDR3 has 13 amino acids. Kept here is only the CDR3 DNA, which spans 39 bases and is read in frame from base 1. V is shortened by 1 base, J by 9 bases, and the region joining them spans 12 bases. In the prospective study, participants were roughly 18 to 100 years old, resided in about two dozen geographic areas of the United States, and were enrolled through a virtual design. In the prospective study, cohorts were assigned on the basis of participant-reported clinical history obtained from a screening survey and a study questionnaire. ImmuneRACE Cohort 3 recovered participants were defined by two consecutive negative NP/OP PCR tests, healthcare professional clearance, or symptom resolution. Mobile phlebotomists in the prospective study collected whole blood, serum and a nasopharyngeal or oropharyngeal swab from every participant. Over a roughly 2-month period, participants in the prospective study had the option of providing additional blood draws and questionnaires. Before DNA extraction, blood samples from the prospective study were shipped at room temperature or frozen.

TCRbeta CDR3 regions were amplified from genomic DNA using the immunoSEQ Assay, a bias-controlled multiplex PCR. The paper's processing steps were these. The number of nucleated cells in each sample was estimated by amplification of reference gene primers within the assay. Sequence reads were collapsed and filtered to measure the absolute abundance of every unique TCRbeta CDR3 rearrangement. Productive Simpson clonality was computed per sample as the square root of Simpson's diversity index over productive rearrangements. Entries here come from immuneACCESS through TCRdb and include only in-frame sequences with V and J called. Some clones fail to appear in such tables; in the studies checked, an unresolved V gene covers under half of the shortfall, and the cause of the remainder is unknown. V, J and clone size were drawn from that table, and D and trimming were deduced from the DNA. The sample data list roughly 320,000 clones, and approximately 84% of these were observed just once. The biggest ten clones account for over 3.5% of the sample.

Recombination joined TRBV12-3 or TRBV12-4 with TRBJ1-1; 6 matching bases give a weak D call of TRBD1. What was sequenced was PBMCs or T cells enriched from blood (not recorded which). This TCR came from a young man who had recovered from COVID-19. This receptor carries the CDR3 CASSLGGQSKAFF. The nucleotide sequence reads TGTGCCAGCAGTTTAGGTGGACAGAGCAAAGCTTTCTTT.